The entry below describes one T cell receptor (beta chain). The data stem from a study of PD-1 blockade in classical Hodgkin lymphoma. Profiled with immunoSEQ multiplex PCR; TCRdb holds only in-frame clones, not every one. The table has around 16,000 clones, roughly 86% seen once. Time point specified: newly diagnosed, previously untreated cHL patient sample. Thawed PBMCs were the source of CD4+ T cells, purified by magnetic negative selection. The clonotype comes from a human donor with classical Hodgkin lymphoma. The sequencing input was CD4+ T cells from blood.

The CDR3 DNA is TGTGCCAGCAGGTTATCTCCAAGCTCCTACAATGAGCAGTTCTTC. Translated: CASRLSPSSYNEQFF. This chain joins TRBV6-5 and TRBJ2-1; D remains ambiguous. The length of the CDR3 is 15 residues. V was cut by 6 bases and J by 0 bases, with 12 bases left in between. Germline assignment: CDR1 MNHEY and CDR2 SVGAGI.